This entry describes one TCR beta chain. This record comes from a study of cytomegalovirus exposure and HLA in healthy donors. Here immunoSEQ multiplex PCR was the method, and the copy in TCRdb shows in-frame clones only, minus some. The data contain around 160,000 clones, over 80% of them singletons. The germline gives CDR1 SEHNR, CDR2 FQNEAQ (reference sequence). The length of the CDR3 is 15 residues. V shed 7 bases, J shed 1 base, and the junction held 8 bases outside the gene matches. V gene TRBV7-9 combines with J gene TRBJ2-5; TRBD2 agrees at 8 bases. This clonotype was sampled from a man aged 25 to 40 in good health and CMV-seropositive. The sequenced sample consisted of PBMCs. The CDR3 protein is CASMRSRGVQETQYF. CDR3 nucleotides: TGTGCCAGCATGAGGTCGCGGGGGGTCCAAGAGACCCAGTACTTC.